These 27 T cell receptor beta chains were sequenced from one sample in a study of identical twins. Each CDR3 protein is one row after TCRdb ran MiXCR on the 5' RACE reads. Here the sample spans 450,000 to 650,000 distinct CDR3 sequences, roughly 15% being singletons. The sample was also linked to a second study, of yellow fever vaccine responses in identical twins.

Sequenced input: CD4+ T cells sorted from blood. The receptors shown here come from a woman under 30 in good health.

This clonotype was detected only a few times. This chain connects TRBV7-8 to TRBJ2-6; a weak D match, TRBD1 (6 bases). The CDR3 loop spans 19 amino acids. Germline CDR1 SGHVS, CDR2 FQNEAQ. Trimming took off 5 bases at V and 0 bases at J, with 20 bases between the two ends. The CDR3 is CASSPPFGQKNSGANVLTF. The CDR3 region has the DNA TGTGCCAGCAGCCCACCCTTTGGACAGAAAAACTCTGGGGCCAACGTCCTGACTTTC.

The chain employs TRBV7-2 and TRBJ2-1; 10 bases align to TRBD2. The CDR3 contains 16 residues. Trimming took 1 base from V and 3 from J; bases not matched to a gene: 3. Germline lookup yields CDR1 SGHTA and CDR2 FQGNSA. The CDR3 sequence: CASSLGTSGLYNEQFF. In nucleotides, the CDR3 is TGTGCCAGCAGCTTAGGGACTAGCGGCCTCTACAATGAGCAGTTCTTC.

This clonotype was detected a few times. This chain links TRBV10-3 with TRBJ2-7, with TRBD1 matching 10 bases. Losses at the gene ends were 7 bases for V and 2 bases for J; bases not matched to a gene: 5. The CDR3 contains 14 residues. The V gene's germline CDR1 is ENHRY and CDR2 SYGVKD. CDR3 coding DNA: TGTGCCATCAAGGGACAGGGGAAAGCCTACGAGCAGTACTTC. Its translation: CAIKGQGKAYEQYF.

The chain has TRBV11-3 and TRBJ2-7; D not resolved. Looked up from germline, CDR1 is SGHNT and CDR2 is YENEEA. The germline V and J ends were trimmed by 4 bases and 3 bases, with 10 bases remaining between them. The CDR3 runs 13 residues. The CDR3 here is CASSSNSLYEQYF. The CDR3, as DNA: TGTGCCAGCAGCTCCAACTCCCTCTACGAGCAGTACTTC.

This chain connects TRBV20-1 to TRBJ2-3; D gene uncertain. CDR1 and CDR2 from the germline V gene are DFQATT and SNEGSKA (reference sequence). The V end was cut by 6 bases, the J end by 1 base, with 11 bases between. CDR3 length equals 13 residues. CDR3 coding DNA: TGCAGTGCCACAGTAACGGGCACAGATACGCAGTATTTT. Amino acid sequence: CSATVTGTDTQYF.

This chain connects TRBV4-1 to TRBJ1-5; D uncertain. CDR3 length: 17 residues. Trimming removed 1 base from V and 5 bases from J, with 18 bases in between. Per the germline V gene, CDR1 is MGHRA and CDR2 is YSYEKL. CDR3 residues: CASSQGLGRLRDQPQHF. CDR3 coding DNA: TGCGCCAGCAGCCAAGGTCTGGGCAGGCTAAGGGATCAGCCCCAGCATTTT.

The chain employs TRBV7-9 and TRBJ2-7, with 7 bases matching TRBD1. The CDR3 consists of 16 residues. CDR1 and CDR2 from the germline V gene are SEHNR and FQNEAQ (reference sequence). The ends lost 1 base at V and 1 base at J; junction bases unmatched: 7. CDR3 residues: CASSLGVGTASYEQYF. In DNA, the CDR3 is TGTGCCAGCAGCTTAGGAGTCGGGACAGCTTCCTACGAGCAGTACTTC.

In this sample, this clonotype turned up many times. The CDR3 protein is CASSEDLNTEAFF. CDR3 in DNA: TGTGCCAGCAGCGAAGACCTGAACACTGAAGCTTTCTTT. V gene TRBV9 combines with J gene TRBJ1-1; no clear D gene. V lost 3 bases and J lost 0, with 6 bases in between. From germline, CDR1 is SGDLS and CDR2 YYNGEE. This CDR3 has 13 residues.

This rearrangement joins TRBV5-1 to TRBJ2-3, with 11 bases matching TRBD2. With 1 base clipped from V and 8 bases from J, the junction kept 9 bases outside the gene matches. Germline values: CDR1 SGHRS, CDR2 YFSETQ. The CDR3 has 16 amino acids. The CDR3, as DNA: TGCGCCAGCAGCTTGATGACTAGCGGGATGGGGGTTACGCAGTATTTT. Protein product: CASSLMTSGMGVTQYF.

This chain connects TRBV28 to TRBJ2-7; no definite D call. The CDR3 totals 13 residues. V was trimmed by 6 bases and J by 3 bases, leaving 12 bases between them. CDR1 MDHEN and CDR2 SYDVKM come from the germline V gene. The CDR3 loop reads CASSTRPLYEQYV. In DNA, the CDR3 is TGTGCCAGCAGCACTCGACCACTCTACGAGCAGTACGTC.

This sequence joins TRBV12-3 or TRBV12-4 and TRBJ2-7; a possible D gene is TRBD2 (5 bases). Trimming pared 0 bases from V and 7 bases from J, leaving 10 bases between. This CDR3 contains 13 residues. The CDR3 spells CASSLAAGGEQYV. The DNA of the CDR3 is TGTGCCAGCAGTTTAGCGGCAGGCGGGGAGCAGTACGTC.

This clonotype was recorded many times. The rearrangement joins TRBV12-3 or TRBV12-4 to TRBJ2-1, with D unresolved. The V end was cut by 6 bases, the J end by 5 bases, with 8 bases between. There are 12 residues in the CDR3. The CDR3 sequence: CASSRMDNEQFF. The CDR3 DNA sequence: TGTGCCAGCAGCCGGATGGACAATGAGCAGTTCTTC.

CDR3 nucleotides: TGTGCCAGCAGCTTGCTTGGACACCGAACCGCCGGGGAGCTGTTTTTT. Translated, it gives CASSLLGHRTAGELFF. V and J are TRBV7-9 and TRBJ2-2, with D tentatively TRBD1 (5 bases). Per the germline V gene, CDR1 is SEHNR and CDR2 is FQNEAQ (reference sequence). The CDR3 has 16 amino acids. Trimming shortened V by 3 bases and J by 6 bases, and 17 bases separated the two germline ends.

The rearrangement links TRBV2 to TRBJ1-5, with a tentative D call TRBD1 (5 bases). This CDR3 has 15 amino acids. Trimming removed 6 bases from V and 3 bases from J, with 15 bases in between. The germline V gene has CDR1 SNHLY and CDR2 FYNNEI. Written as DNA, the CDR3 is TGTGCCAGCAGGCCGACAGTGGGTAACAATCAGCCCCAGCATTTT. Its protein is CASRPTVGNNQPQHF.

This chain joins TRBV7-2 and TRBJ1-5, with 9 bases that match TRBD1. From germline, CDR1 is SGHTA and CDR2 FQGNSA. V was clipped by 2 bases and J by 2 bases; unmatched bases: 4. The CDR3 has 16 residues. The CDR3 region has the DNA TGTGCCAGCAGCTTAACACAGGGGGCGGGCAATCAGCCCCAGCATTTT. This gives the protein CASSLTQGAGNQPQHF.

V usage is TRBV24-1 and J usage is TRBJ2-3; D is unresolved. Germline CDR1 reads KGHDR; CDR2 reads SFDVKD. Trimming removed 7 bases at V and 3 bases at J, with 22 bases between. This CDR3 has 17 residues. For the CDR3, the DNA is TGTGCCACCAGCACGCTTCACCCGGGTCGAACAACAGATACGCAGTATTTT. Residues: CATSTLHPGRTTDTQYF.

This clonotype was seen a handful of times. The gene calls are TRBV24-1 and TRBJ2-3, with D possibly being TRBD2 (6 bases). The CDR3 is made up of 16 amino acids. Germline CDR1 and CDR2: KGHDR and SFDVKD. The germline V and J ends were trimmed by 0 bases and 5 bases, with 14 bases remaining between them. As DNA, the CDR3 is TGTGCCACCAGTGATTTGAAGGCTAGCGTAGAAGATACGCAGTATTTT. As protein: CATSDLKASVEDTQYF.

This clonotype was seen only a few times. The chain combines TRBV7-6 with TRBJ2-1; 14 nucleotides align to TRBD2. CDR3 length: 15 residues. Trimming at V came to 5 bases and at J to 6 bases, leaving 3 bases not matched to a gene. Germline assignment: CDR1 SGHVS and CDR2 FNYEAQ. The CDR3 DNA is TGTGCCAGCAGCGGGGGACTAGCGGGAGTCAATGAGCAGTTCTTC. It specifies CASSGGLAGVNEQFF.

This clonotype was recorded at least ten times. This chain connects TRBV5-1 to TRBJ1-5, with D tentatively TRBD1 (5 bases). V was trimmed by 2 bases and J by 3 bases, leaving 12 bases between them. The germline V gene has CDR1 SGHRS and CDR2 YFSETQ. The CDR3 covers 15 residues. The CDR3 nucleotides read TGCGCCAGCAGCTTATCAGGGTTCCCCAATCAGCCCCAGCATTTT. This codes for CASSLSGFPNQPQHF.

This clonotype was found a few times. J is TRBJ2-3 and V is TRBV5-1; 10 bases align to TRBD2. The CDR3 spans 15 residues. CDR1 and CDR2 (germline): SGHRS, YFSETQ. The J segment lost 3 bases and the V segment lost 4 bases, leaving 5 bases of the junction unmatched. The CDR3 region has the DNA TGCGCCAGCAGCCTCACGACTAGCGGGACAGATACGCAGTATTTT. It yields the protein CASSLTTSGTDTQYF.

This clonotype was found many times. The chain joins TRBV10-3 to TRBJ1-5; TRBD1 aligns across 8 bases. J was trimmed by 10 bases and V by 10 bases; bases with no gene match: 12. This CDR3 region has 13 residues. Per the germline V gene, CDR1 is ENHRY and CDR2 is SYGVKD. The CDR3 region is CATTEDRVGPQHF. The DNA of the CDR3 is TGTGCCACCACCGAGGACAGGGTTGGTCCCCAGCATTTT.

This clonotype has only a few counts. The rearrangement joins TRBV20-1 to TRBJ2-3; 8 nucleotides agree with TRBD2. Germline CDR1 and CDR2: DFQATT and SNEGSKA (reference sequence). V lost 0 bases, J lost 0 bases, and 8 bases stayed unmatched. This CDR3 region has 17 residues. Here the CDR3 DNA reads TGCAGTGCTAGAGATCCGGGGGGGGGCTCTAGCACAGATACGCAGTATTTT. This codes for CSARDPGGGSSTDTQYF.

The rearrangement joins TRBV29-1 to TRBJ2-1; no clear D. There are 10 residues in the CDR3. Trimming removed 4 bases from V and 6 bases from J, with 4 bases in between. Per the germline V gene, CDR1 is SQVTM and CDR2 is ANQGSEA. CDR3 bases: TGCAGCGTTGCCCGCAATGAGCAGTTCTTC. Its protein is CSVARNEQFF.

In nucleotides, the CDR3 is TGCGCCAGCGCCATAACCGGGACAGGGAGCACAGATACGCAGTATTTT. It translates to CASAITGTGSTDTQYF. This chain connects TRBV5-1 to TRBJ2-3; 9 bases are a match to TRBD1. The germline gives CDR1 SGHRS, CDR2 YFSETQ. The CDR3 spans 16 residues. The V gene end was trimmed by 7 bases and the J gene end by 0 bases; junction bases not matched to a gene: 9.

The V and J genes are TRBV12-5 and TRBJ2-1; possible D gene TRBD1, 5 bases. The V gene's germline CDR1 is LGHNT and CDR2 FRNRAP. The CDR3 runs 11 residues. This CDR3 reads CASLGLTEQFF. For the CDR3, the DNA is TGTGCAAGCTTGGGGCTTACTGAGCAGTTCTTC.

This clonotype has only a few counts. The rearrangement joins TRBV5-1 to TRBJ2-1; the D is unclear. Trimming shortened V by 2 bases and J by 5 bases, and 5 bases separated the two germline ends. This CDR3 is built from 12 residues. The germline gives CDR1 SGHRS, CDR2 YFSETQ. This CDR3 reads CASSFGNNEQFF. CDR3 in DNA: TGCGCCAGCAGCTTCGGCAACAATGAGCAGTTCTTC.

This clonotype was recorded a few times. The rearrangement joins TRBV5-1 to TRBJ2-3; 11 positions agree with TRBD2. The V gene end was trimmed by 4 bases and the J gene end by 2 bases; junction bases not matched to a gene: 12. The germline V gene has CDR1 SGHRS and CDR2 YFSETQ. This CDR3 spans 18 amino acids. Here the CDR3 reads CASSSGQLAGVITDTQYF. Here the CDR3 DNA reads TGCGCCAGCAGCAGCGGCCAACTAGCGGGGGTAATCACAGATACGCAGTATTTT.